The clone carrying this T cell receptor (beta chain) turned up a few times. Its antigen is still unknown. The V and J ends lost 4 bases and 5 bases respectively, with 13 bases between them. The germline CDR1 and CDR2 sequences are SQVTM and ANQGSEA. The CDR3 covers 13 residues. This sample was taken from a study of early T cells in non-severe SARS-CoV-2 infection. Overall study context: Unpaired chains resulted from sequencing bulk RNA of unsorted whole blood.

Study-level findings and limits: There was a bias toward anti-spike CD8 responses in VDJdb matching, which missed private and CD4 specificities.

Individual cDNA molecules were tagged with unique molecular identifiers. TCRdb used MiXCR to reprocess the 5' RACE reads, holding one entry per CDR3 protein. The repertoire holds around 56,000 distinct CDR3 sequences, with over 10% as singletons. The genes are TRBV29-1 and TRBJ2-3; weak D call: TRBD1 (5 bases). The sequence derives from an adult who was a healthcare worker with PCR-confirmed SARS-CoV-2 infection or an uninfected control (not recorded which). The sequencing used whole blood, collected at baseline. The CDR3 loop reads CSVVKGIGDTQYF. CDR3 nucleotide sequence: TGCAGCGTTGTGAAGGGGATTGGAGATACGCAGTATTTT.